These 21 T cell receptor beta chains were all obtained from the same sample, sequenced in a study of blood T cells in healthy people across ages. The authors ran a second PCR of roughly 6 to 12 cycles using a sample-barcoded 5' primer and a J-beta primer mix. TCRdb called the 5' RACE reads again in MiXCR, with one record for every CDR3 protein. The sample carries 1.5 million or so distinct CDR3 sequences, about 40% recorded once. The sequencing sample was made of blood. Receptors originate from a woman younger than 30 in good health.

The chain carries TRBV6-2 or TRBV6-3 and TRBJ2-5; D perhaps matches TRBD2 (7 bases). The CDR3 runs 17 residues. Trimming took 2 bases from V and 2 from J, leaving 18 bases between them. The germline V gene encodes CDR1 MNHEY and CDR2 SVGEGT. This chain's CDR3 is CASSYGGGYASQETQYF. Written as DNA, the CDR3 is TGTGCCAGCAGTTACGGGGGGGGCTATGCCTCGCAAGAGACCCAGTACTTC.

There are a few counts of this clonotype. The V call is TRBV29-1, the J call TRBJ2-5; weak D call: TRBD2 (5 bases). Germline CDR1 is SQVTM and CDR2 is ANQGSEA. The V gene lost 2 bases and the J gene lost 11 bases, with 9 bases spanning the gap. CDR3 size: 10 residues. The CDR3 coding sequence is TGCAGCGTTGAACAGGAGGAGCAGTACTTC. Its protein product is CSVEQEEQYF. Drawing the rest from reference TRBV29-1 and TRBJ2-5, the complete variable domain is SAVISQKPSRDICQRGTSLTIQCQVDSQVTMMFWYRQQPGQSLTLIATANQGSEATYESGFVIDKFPISRPNLTFSTLTVSNMSPEDSSIYLCSVEQEEQYFGPGTRLLVL.

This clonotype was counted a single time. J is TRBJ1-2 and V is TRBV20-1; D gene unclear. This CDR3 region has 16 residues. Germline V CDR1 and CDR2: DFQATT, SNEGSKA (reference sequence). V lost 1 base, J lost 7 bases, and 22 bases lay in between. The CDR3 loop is CSARGRTSLIRGGYTF. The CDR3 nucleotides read TGCAGTGCTAGAGGAAGGACTTCTTTAATACGGGGTGGCTACACCTTC.

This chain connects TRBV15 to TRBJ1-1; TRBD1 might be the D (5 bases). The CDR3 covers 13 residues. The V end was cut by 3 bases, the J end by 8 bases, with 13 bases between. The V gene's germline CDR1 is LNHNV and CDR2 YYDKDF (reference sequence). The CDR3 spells CATSSPTWTEAFF. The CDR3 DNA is TGTGCCACCAGCAGCCCGACCTGGACAGAAGCTTTCTTT.

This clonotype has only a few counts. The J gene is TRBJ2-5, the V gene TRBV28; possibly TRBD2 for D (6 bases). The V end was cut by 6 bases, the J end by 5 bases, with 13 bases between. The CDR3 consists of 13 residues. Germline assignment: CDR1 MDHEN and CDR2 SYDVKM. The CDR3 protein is CASSGGARETQYF. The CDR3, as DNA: TGTGCCAGCAGCGGAGGGGCGAGGGAGACCCAGTACTTC.

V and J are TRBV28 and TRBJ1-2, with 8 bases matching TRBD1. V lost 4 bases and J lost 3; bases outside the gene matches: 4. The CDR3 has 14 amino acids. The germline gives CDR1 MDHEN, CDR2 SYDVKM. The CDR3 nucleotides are TGTGCCAGCAGTTGGACAGGGACTGACTATGGCTACACCTTC. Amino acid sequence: CASSWTGTDYGYTF.

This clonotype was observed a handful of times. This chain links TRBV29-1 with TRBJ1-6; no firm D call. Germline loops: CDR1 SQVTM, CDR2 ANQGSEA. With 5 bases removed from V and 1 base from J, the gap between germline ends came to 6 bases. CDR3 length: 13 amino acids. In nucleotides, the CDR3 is TGCAGCGTTCAAGCATCCTATAATTCACCCCTCCACTTT. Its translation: CSVQASYNSPLHF.

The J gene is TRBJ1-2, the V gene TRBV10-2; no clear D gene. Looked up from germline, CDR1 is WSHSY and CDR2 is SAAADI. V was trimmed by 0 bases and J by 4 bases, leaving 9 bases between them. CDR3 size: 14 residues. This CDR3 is CASSESSAVYGYTF. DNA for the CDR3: TGCGCCAGCAGTGAGTCGTCGGCGGTCTATGGCTACACCTTC.

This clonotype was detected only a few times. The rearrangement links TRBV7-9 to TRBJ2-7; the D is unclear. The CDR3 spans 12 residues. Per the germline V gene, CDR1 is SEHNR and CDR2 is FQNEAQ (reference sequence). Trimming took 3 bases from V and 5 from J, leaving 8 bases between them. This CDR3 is CASSFESHEQYF. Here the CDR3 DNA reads TGTGCCAGCAGCTTCGAGTCCCACGAGCAGTACTTC.

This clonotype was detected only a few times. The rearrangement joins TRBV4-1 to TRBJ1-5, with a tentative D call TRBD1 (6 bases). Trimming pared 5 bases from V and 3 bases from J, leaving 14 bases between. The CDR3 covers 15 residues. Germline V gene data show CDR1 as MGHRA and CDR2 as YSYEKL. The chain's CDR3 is CASSSSDRVNQPQHF. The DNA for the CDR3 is TGCGCCAGCAGCTCCTCGGACAGAGTCAATCAGCCCCAGCATTTT.

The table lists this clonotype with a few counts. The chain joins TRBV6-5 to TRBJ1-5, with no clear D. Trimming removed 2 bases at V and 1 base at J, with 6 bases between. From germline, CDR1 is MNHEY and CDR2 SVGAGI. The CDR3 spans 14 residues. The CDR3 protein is CASSYAGSNQPQHF. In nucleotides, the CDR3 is TGTGCCAGCAGTTACGCCGGCAGCAATCAGCCCCAGCATTTT.

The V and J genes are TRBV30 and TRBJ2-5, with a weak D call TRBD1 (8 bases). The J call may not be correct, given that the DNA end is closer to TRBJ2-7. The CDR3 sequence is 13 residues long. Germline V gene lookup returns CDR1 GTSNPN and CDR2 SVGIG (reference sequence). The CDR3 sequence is CAWTYTGGDEQYF. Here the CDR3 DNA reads TGTGCCTGGACGTACACAGGGGGGGACGAGCAGTACTTC.

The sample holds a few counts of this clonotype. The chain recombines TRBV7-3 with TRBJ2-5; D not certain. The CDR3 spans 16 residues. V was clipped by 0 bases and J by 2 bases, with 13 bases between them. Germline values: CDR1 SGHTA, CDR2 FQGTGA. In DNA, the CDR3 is TGTGCCAGCAGCTTAACGTTTCCAGGCGCTCAAGAGACCCAGTACTTC. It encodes CASSLTFPGAQETQYF.

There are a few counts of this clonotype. CDR3 nucleotide sequence: TGCGCCAGCAGCTTCCAAAGGGCGGGAGGAGGAGAGACCCAGTACTTC. It yields the protein CASSFQRAGGGETQYF. This chain joins TRBV5-1 and TRBJ2-5, with TRBD2 matching 8 bases. The CDR3 extends over 16 amino acids. With V trimmed by 2 bases and J by 4 bases, 10 bases remained unmatched. CDR1 is SGHRS and CDR2 is YFSETQ in the germline V gene.

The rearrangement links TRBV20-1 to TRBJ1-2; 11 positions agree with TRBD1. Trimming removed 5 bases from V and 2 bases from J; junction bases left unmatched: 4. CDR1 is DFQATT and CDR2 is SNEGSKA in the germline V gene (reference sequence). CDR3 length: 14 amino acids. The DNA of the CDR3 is TGCAGTGCTTCCGGGACAGGGGGAAACTATGGCTACACCTTC. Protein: CSASGTGGNYGYTF.

CDR3 in DNA: TGCGCCAGCAGCGTAAGTTTCGCAGATACGCAGTATTTT. It translates to CASSVSFADTQYF. The chain employs TRBV5-1 and TRBJ2-3; D is uncertain. Germline values: CDR1 SGHRS, CDR2 YFSETQ. This CDR3 contains 13 residues. V was shortened by 4 bases and J by 4 bases, with 10 bases between the two germline ends.

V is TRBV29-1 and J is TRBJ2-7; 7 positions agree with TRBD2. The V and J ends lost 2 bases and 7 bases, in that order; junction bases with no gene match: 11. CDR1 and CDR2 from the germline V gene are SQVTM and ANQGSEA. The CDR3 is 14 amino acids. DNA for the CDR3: TGCAGCGTTGAAAGCGGGAAGTACCACAATGAGCAGTACTTC. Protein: CSVESGKYHNEQYF.

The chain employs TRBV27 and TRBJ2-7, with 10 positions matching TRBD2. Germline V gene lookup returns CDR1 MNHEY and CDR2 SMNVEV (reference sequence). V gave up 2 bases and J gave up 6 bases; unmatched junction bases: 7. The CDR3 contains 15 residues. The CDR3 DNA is TGTGCCAGCAGTTTACGTTATGGGACTAGCGCCGAGCAGTACTTC. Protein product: CASSLRYGTSAEQYF.

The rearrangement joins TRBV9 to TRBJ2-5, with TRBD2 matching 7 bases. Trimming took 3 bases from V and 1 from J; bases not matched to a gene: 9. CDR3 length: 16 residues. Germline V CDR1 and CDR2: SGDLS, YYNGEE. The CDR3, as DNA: TGTGCCAGCAGCGGACCGGGACTATCATCCCAAGAGACCCAGTACTTC. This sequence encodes CASSGPGLSSQETQYF. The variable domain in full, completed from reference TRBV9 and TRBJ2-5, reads DSGVTQTPKHLITATGQRVTLRCSPRSGDLSVYWYQQSLDQGLQFLIQYYNGEERAKGNILERFSAQQFPDLHSELNLSSLELGDSALYFCASSGPGLSSQETQYFGPGTRLLVL.

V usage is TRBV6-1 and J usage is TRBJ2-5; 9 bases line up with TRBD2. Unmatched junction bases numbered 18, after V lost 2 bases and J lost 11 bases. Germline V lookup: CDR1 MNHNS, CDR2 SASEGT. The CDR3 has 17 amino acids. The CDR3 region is CASSENMRLAVPREQYF. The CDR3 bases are TGTGCCAGCAGTGAAAATATGCGACTAGCGGTCCCTCGAGAGCAGTACTTC.

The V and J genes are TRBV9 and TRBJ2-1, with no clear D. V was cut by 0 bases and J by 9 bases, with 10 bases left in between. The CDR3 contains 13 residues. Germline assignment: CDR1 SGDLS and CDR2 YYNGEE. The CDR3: CASSVATLPEQFF. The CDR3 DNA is TGTGCCAGCAGCGTAGCTACTCTCCCTGAGCAGTTCTTC.